The 19 T cell receptor beta chains below all came from one sample that was sequenced in a study of cytomegalovirus exposure and HLA in healthy donors. Vbeta (60) and Jbeta (13) primers were used in the PCR. The repertoire was sequenced with immunoSEQ multiplex PCR; TCRdb's copy has only in-frame clones and lacks some. This sample yields about 100,000 clones, of which 84% are seen a single time; 0.9% to 1.5% belongs to the top ten. Sequenced sample: PBMCs. These receptors came from a woman aged 18-29 years in good health and CMV-seronegative.

The chain recombines TRBV10-3 with TRBJ2-3, with D possibly TRBD2 on 5 matching bases. Germline loops: CDR1 ENHRY, CDR2 SYGVKD. The CDR3 is made up of 16 amino acids. The V end was cut by 3 bases, the J end by 4 bases, with 17 bases between. Here the CDR3 DNA reads TGTGCCATCAGTGAATCCGAGTCGGGATTACCAGATACGCAGTATTTT. Encoded protein: CAISESESGLPDTQYF.

The chain employs TRBV4-3 and TRBJ2-5; D may be TRBD2 (5 bases). The DNA end is more similar to TRBJ2-7, so the J call may be wrong. From germline, CDR1 is LGHNA and CDR2 YSLEER. This CDR3 contains 16 residues. The CDR3 is CASSHDFAGGPYEQYF. As DNA, the CDR3 is TGCGCCAGCAGCCATGACTTCGCGGGTGGCCCCTACGAGCAGTACTTC.

The rearrangement links TRBV6-1 to TRBJ1-4; unclear D gene. V was trimmed by 3 bases and J by 11 bases, leaving 7 bases between them. The CDR3 has 11 amino acids. The germline V gene has CDR1 MNHNS and CDR2 SASEGT. CDR3 nucleotides: TGTGCCAGCAGTGATTCGAGGAAACTGTTTTTT. Its translation: CASSDSRKLFF.

V is TRBV6-1 and J is TRBJ2-7; TRBD1 agrees at 10 bases. V lost 3 bases to trimming and J lost 6 bases; unmatched junction nucleotides: 5. Germline CDR1 MNHNS, CDR2 SASEGT. This CDR3 comprises 14 residues. The CDR3 DNA reads as TGTGCCAGCAGTGAGGGACAGGGGTATGCCGAGCAGTACTTC. Encoded protein: CASSEGQGYAEQYF.

The chain uses TRBV5-8 and TRBJ1-2, with D possibly TRBD1 on 6 matching bases. Between the trimmed V and J ends, which lost 5 bases and 3 bases, there was a span of 23 bases. The CDR3 extends over 17 amino acids. Germline V gives CDR1 SGHTS, CDR2 YDEGEE. The CDR3 here is CASSYGTLTRGDYGYTF. The CDR3 coding sequence is TGTGCCAGCAGTTACGGGACACTGACAAGAGGGGACTATGGCTACACCTTC. The whole variable domain, filled in from reference TRBV5-8 and TRBJ1-2, reads EAGVTQSPTHLIKTRGQQATLRCSPISGHTSVYWYQQALGLGLQFLLWYDEGEERNRGNFPPRFSGRQFPNYSSELNVNALELEDSALYLCASSYGTLTRGDYGYTFGSGTRLTVV.

This clone was detected only once. The chain combines TRBV27 with TRBJ2-7, with 9 positions matching TRBD1. Per germline, CDR1 MNHEY and CDR2 SMNVEV (reference sequence). The CDR3 spans 16 residues. V shed 10 bases, J shed 4 bases, and the junction held 17 bases outside the gene matches. The CDR3 reads CAIRTGTGQGLYEQYF. The CDR3 bases are TGTGCCATTAGGACGGGTACGGGACAGGGATTATACGAGCAGTACTTC.

This clone was counted between two and nine times. The rearrangement uses TRBV6-1 and TRBJ1-4, with TRBD1 matching 7 bases. Germline trimming cut 4 bases from V and 7 bases from J; bases unmatched to any gene: 15. The CDR3 loop spans 17 amino acids. Germline loops: CDR1 MNHNS, CDR2 SASEGT. CDR3 amino acids: CASSVHPQTGFGEKLFF. DNA of the CDR3: TGTGCCAGCAGTGTACACCCACAGACAGGGTTTGGTGAAAAACTGTTTTTT.

This chain connects TRBV2 to TRBJ1-1; 8 bases are a match to TRBD1. V trimming: 3 bases; J trimming: 5 bases; junction bases outside the gene matches: 11. This CDR3 has 16 amino acids. Germline-derived CDR1 and CDR2 are SNHLY and FYNNEI. The CDR3 sequence: CASSDLADRVETEAFF. In nucleotides, the CDR3 is TGTGCCAGCAGTGACCTCGCGGACAGGGTGGAGACTGAAGCTTTCTTT.

This clone was recorded once. The chain employs TRBV5-1 and TRBJ1-4; the D gene is possibly TRBD1 (5 bases). V lost 0 bases and J 5 bases, leaving 11 bases between the germline ends. The CDR3 extends over 15 amino acids. Germline loops: CDR1 SGHRS, CDR2 YFSETQ. The CDR3 sequence: CASSLDVGQNEKLFF. In DNA, the CDR3 is TGCGCCAGCAGCTTGGATGTGGGGCAAAATGAAAAACTGTTTTTT.

The chain uses TRBV5-4 and TRBJ1-2, with a possible D match to TRBD1 (6 bases). CDR3 size: 15 residues. The V end was cut by 0 bases, the J end by 2 bases, with 11 bases between. From germline, CDR1 is SGHNT and CDR2 YYREEE (reference sequence). The CDR3 reads CASSLVRTGNYGYTF. The DNA of the CDR3 is TGTGCCAGCAGCTTGGTTCGTACAGGGAACTATGGCTACACCTTC.

V and J are TRBV27 and TRBJ2-7; TRBD2 is a possible D gene (5 bases). V was cut by 5 bases and J by 3 bases, with 11 bases left in between. From germline, CDR1 is MNHEY and CDR2 SMNVEV (reference sequence). The CDR3 consists of 13 residues. CDR3 loop: CASSNSGGYEQYF. CDR3 in DNA: TGTGCCAGCAGTAACAGCGGCGGCTACGAGCAGTACTTC.

Concerning this clone: At one end, the junction sequence differs from germline, possibly due to a read error. The CDR3 protein is CSSREAGNTIYF. The CDR3 DNA follows: TGTTCCAGCCGGGAGGCTGGAAACACCATATATTTT. The rearrangement links TRBV7-9 to TRBJ1-3; no firm D call. The germline V gene has CDR1 SEHNR and CDR2 FQNEAQ (reference sequence). CDR3 length equals 12 residues.

This clone has a single count. The J gene is TRBJ2-7, the V gene TRBV28; the match to TRBD2 covers 9 bases. The CDR3 covers 14 residues. The trim removed 6 bases at V and 5 bases at J, leaving 8 bases unmatched. Germline CDR1 MDHEN, CDR2 SYDVKM. CDR3 in amino acids: CASSHTAGGHEQYF. CDR3 nucleotide sequence: TGTGCCAGCAGCCACACGGCGGGAGGGCACGAGCAGTACTTC.

The rearrangement links TRBV20-1 to TRBJ1-2; no clear D. The CDR3 runs to 11 residues. V lost 3 bases, J lost 4 bases, and 6 bases lay in between. Per the germline V gene, CDR1 is DFQATT and CDR2 is SNEGSKA (reference sequence). CDR3 protein: CSASNSYGYTF. The CDR3 DNA reads TGCAGTGCTAGTAACAGCTATGGCTACACCTTC.

The J gene is TRBJ2-5, the V gene TRBV7-2, with 9 bases matching TRBD2. V lost 2 bases to trimming and J lost 4 bases; unmatched junction nucleotides: 8. The length of the CDR3 is 16 residues. Germline V CDR1 and CDR2: SGHTA, FQGNSA. CDR3 amino acids: CASSLSGTSSPETQYF. In nucleotides, the CDR3 is TGTGCCAGCAGCTTATCCGGGACTAGCTCTCCAGAGACCCAGTACTTC.

The CDR3 nucleotides are TGTGCCAGCAGTTACCCGACACCGGCTGGATCCTACGAGCAGTACTTC. Its protein product is CASSYPTPAGSYEQYF. The chain is built from TRBV27 and TRBJ2-7; unclear D gene. Trimming took 4 bases from V and 1 from J, leaving 17 bases between them. Germline assignment: CDR1 MNHEY and CDR2 SMNVEV (reference sequence). CDR3 length: 16 amino acids.

There are a few counts of this clone. V is TRBV5-1 and J is TRBJ2-3; D not certain. Germline CDR1 SGHRS, CDR2 YFSETQ. The CDR3 is 17 amino acids. The V end was cut by 0 bases, the J end by 0 bases, with 14 bases between. The DNA of the CDR3 is TGCGCCAGCAGCTTGGATCCCACGGTCGTTAGCACAGATACGCAGTATTTT. Residues: CASSLDPTVVSTDTQYF.

The V and J genes are TRBV30 and TRBJ2-2, with D possibly TRBD1 on 5 matching bases. This CDR3 is built from 13 residues. Per germline, CDR1 GTSNPN and CDR2 SVGIG (reference sequence). Trimming stripped 2 bases from V and 3 bases from J, with 7 bases between. The CDR3 DNA follows: TGTGCCTGGAGTAGGGGTTACACCGGGGAGCTGTTTTTT. Protein product: CAWSRGYTGELFF.

The rearrangement uses TRBV18 and TRBJ1-1; the D gene is possibly TRBD1 (6 bases). The CDR3 runs 16 residues. V was cut by 3 bases and J by 0 bases, with 14 bases left in between. From germline, CDR1 is KGHSH and CDR2 LQKENI. The CDR3, as DNA: TGTGCCAGCTCACCTGCGACAGGTCCGATGAACACTGAAGCTTTCTTT. It specifies CASSPATGPMNTEAFF.